These 30 T cell receptor beta chains share one sample of origin, sequenced in a study of regulatory T cells in long-lasting Graves disease. HTBI primers from iRepertoire and Arm-PCR of CDR3 regions yielded the TCR beta libraries. TCRdb re-analysed the multiplex PCR reads in MiXCR, keeping a single row per CDR3 protein. The table records approximately 350,000 distinct CDR3 sequences, roughly 20% of them present only once. As to time point: persistent/refractory GD, antithyroid drugs over 5 years with positive TRAb. PBMC RNA was the source of the TCR library. Sequencing used peripheral blood mononuclear cells (PBMCs), obtained when the disease was refractory, from a patient treated with antithyroid drugs. The receptor source for this set is a middle-aged woman with Graves disease.

The chain links TRBV9 to TRBJ2-6; the match to TRBD2 covers 10 bases. The CDR3 runs 20 residues. The trim removed 1 base at V and 3 bases at J, leaving 13 bases unmatched. Germline CDR1 reads SGDLS; CDR2 reads YYNGEE. The CDR3 protein is CASSVNRAGGPVVGANVLTF. Written as DNA, the CDR3 is TGTGCCAGCAGCGTAAATAGAGCGGGAGGGCCCGTCGTTGGGGCCAACGTCCTGACTTTC.

This clonotype was recorded many times. The V gene is TRBV6-2 or TRBV6-3, the J gene TRBJ2-7, with TRBD2 matching over 8 bases. This CDR3 comprises 14 residues. V trimming: 0 bases; J trimming: 5 bases; junction bases outside the gene matches: 3. Germline V gene data show CDR1 as MNHEY and CDR2 as SVGEGT. The CDR3 region has the DNA TGTGCCAGCAGTTACTCCGGGGGGGGGGACGAGCAGTACTTC. It translates to CASSYSGGGDEQYF.

The CDR3 here is CSAQGESTEAFF. CDR3 DNA sequence: TGCAGCGCACAGGGTGAGTCCACTGAAGCTTTCTTT. This chain uses TRBV29-1 with TRBJ1-1; tentatively, D is TRBD1 (6 bases). Germline lookup yields CDR1 SQVTM and CDR2 ANQGSEA. Trimming took off 7 bases at V and 4 bases at J, with 13 bases between the two ends. The CDR3 is 12 amino acids.

The gene calls are TRBV4-1 and TRBJ1-2, with a weak D call TRBD1 (5 bases). The germline V gene encodes CDR1 MGHRA and CDR2 YSYEKL. Deletions cut 3 bases from V and 3 bases from J, with 23 bases between. The CDR3 contains 18 residues. The DNA for the CDR3 is TGCGCCAGCAGCCACCAAACTCGCGGGACGGGGCTATACTATGGCTACACCTTC. Its translation is CASSHQTRGTGLYYGYTF.

This clonotype was detected many times. The V and J genes are TRBV28 and TRBJ2-5; maybe TRBD1 (6 bases). The CDR3 covers 14 residues. Looked up from germline, CDR1 is MDHEN and CDR2 is SYDVKM. The V end lost 4 bases, the J end lost 4 bases, and 13 bases lay between the germline ends. This CDR3 reads CASSSSRGPETQYF. CDR3 in DNA: TGTGCCAGCAGTTCTTCCAGGGGACCAGAGACCCAGTACTTC.

This chain links TRBV5-1 with TRBJ1-1, with D possibly TRBD1 on 5 matching bases. V dropped 4 bases and J dropped 1 base, with 14 bases sitting between them. Germline CDR1 reads SGHRS; CDR2 reads YFSETQ. This CDR3 has 15 amino acids. Here the CDR3 reads CASSLDGGRNTEAFF. CDR3 nucleotides: TGCGCCAGCAGCCTGGACGGGGGGAGGAACACTGAAGCTTTCTTT.

This clonotype was detected ten times or more. The CDR3 region has the DNA TGTGCCAGCAGTTTGACCGACAACTATGGCTACACCTTC. Translated, it gives CASSLTDNYGYTF. V gene TRBV28 combines with J gene TRBJ1-2; D call uncertain. The CDR3 totals 13 residues. Per the germline V gene, CDR1 is MDHEN and CDR2 is SYDVKM. V lost 3 bases to trimming and J lost 2 bases, with 7 bases between them.

This clonotype has more than one count but fewer than ten. V is TRBV7-2 and J is TRBJ1-4; D unclear. The CDR3 consists of 15 residues. V lost 5 bases, J lost 0 bases, and 10 bases lay in between. From germline, CDR1 is SGHTA and CDR2 FQGNSA. CDR3 sequence reads: CASSPNGATNEKLFF. CDR3 coding DNA: TGTGCCAGCAGCCCGAACGGTGCAACTAATGAAAAACTGTTTTTT.

The V call is TRBV20-1, the J call TRBJ1-5, with a weak D call TRBD1 (6 bases). Germline V gene sequence: CDR1 DFQATT, CDR2 SNEGSKA (reference sequence). V was clipped by 0 bases and J by 7 bases, with 13 bases between them. This CDR3 has 14 amino acids. The CDR3: CSARDPGAVQPQHF. CDR3 coding DNA: TGCAGTGCTAGAGACCCGGGGGCAGTGCAGCCCCAGCATTTT.

This chain joins TRBV27 and TRBJ2-4; D unclear. The CDR3 length is 17 residues. Trimming removed 0 bases at V and 0 bases at J, with 12 bases between. The germline gives CDR1 MNHEY, CDR2 SMNVEV (reference sequence). CDR3 sequence reads: CASSLSVTELAKNIQYF. The CDR3 DNA follows: TGTGCCAGCAGTTTATCGGTAACGGAACTAGCCAAAAACATTCAGTACTTC.

V is TRBV19 and J is TRBJ1-5; possible D gene TRBD1, 6 bases. The CDR3 length is 15 residues. Germline CDR1 and CDR2: LNHDA and SQIVND (reference sequence). V lost 9 bases, J lost 2 bases, and 17 bases lay in between. The CDR3 bases are TGTGCCAGCTCAGACCGGGACACTGGCAATCAGCCCCAGCATTTT. Translated: CASSDRDTGNQPQHF. The full variable domain, in which reference TRBV19 and TRBJ1-5 provide the parts outside the CDR3, is DGGITQSPKYLFRKEGQNVTLSCEQNLNHDAMYWYRQDPGQGLRLIYYSQIVNDFQKGDIAEGYSVSREKKESFPLTVTSAQKNPTAFYLCASSDRDTGNQPQHFGDGTRLSIL.

The V call is TRBV7-6, the J call TRBJ2-2; 7 bases align to TRBD2. CDR1 and CDR2 from the germline V gene are SGHVS and FNYEAQ. This CDR3 region has 17 residues. V lost 3 bases, J lost 7 bases, and 14 bases stayed unmatched. CDR3 sequence reads: CASSLLKWRESNGELFF. The CDR3 DNA follows: TGTGCCAGCAGCTTGTTGAAGTGGCGGGAGTCGAACGGGGAGCTGTTTTTT.

This chain joins TRBV7-2 and TRBJ2-2; 8 bases match TRBD2. The germline gives CDR1 SGHTA, CDR2 FQGNSA. The trim removed 2 bases at V and 7 bases at J, leaving 9 bases unmatched. The CDR3 sequence is 16 residues long. In DNA form, the CDR3 reads TGTGCCAGCAGCTTATACCCGGGAGGGTGGAACGGGGAGCTGTTTTTT. It translates to CASSLYPGGWNGELFF.

This clonotype showed up just a few times. The CDR3 spells CASIQGEEAFF. In DNA form, the CDR3 reads TGTGCCAGTATTCAGGGTGAAGAGGCTTTCTTT. The rearrangement uses TRBV19 and TRBJ1-1; D is possibly TRBD1 (5 bases). CDR3 length: 11 amino acids. The V gene lost 7 bases and the J gene lost 11 bases, with 14 bases spanning the gap. Germline values: CDR1 LNHDA, CDR2 SQIVND (reference sequence).

The J gene is TRBJ2-5, the V gene TRBV6-1; D ambiguous. V lost 6 bases and J lost 4, with 12 bases in between. Germline lookup yields CDR1 MNHNS and CDR2 SASEGT. The CDR3 runs 13 residues. CDR3 DNA: TGTGCCAGCAGACCCGTCGCGGTAGAGACCCAGTACTTC. Protein product: CASRPVAVETQYF.

This clonotype was recorded at least ten times. The J gene is TRBJ2-7, the V gene TRBV12-3 or TRBV12-4; 12 bases are shared with TRBD2. V lost 5 bases, J lost 5 bases, and 13 bases stayed unmatched. The CDR3 extends over 17 amino acids. The CDR3: CASSLIRLAGVSHEQYF. The CDR3 nucleotides are TGTGCCAGCAGTCTAATCCGACTAGCGGGAGTTTCGCACGAGCAGTACTTC.

This clonotype was observed at least ten times. The chain joins TRBV28 to TRBJ2-7; 7 nucleotides align to TRBD2. CDR3 size: 14 residues. The V segment lost 5 bases and the J segment 5 bases; nucleotides outside the gene matches: 9. Germline CDR1 reads MDHEN; CDR2 reads SYDVKM. CDR3: CASSRGRDYNEQYF. CDR3 bases: TGTGCCAGCAGTCGTGGCCGGGACTATAACGAGCAGTACTTC.

This clonotype was found many times. The V gene is TRBV2, the J gene TRBJ2-7, with 13 bases fitting TRBD2. Germline trimming cut 6 bases from V and 10 bases from J; bases unmatched to any gene: 12. CDR1 is SNHLY, CDR2 FYNNEI, per germline. CDR3 size: 15 residues. CDR3 bases: TGTGCCAGCAGCGCGGGACTAGCGGGATATACTTACCAGTACTTC. It yields the protein CASSAGLAGYTYQYF.

This sequence joins TRBV9 and TRBJ2-3; 7 bases align to TRBD2. Germline CDR1 is SGDLS and CDR2 is YYNGEE. J was trimmed by 1 base and V by 4 bases; bases with no gene match: 12. CDR3 size: 17 residues. The CDR3 DNA sequence: TGTGCCAGCAGCTCCCGTATAGCGGGCACCGGCACAGATACGCAGTATTTT. Its protein product is CASSSRIAGTGTDTQYF.

This clonotype was seen ten or more times. The chain carries TRBV2 and TRBJ2-5, with a weak D call TRBD2 (8 bases). Trimming removed 4 bases from V and 5 bases from J, with 20 bases in between. There are 16 residues in the CDR3. Germline V lookup: CDR1 SNHLY, CDR2 FYNNEI. CDR3 DNA: TGTGCCAGCAGTGCCGCCAGGGGGTCGGGAGGGGAGACCCAGTACTTC. Its protein is CASSAARGSGGETQYF. The complete variable domain, with remaining parts taken from reference TRBV2 and TRBJ2-5, reads EPEVTQTPSHQVTQMGQEVILRCVPISNHLYFYWYRQILGQKVEFLVSFYNNEISEKSEIFDDQFSVERPDGSNFTLKIRSTKLEDSAMYFCASSAARGSGGETQYFGPGTRLLVL.

There are a few counts of this clonotype. The chain employs TRBV5-1 and TRBJ2-3; 11 nucleotides line up with TRBD2. Germline trimming cut 2 bases from V and 2 bases from J; bases unmatched to any gene: 4. This CDR3 comprises 16 residues. Germline CDR1 reads SGHRS; CDR2 reads YFSETQ. The CDR3 spells CASSLISGRDTDTQYF. The CDR3 nucleotides read TGCGCCAGCAGCTTAATTAGCGGGAGGGACACAGATACGCAGTATTTT.

In this sample, this clonotype turned up many times. The genes are TRBV28 and TRBJ2-2; D unclear. The CDR3 is 15 amino acids. Germline V gene lookup returns CDR1 MDHEN and CDR2 SYDVKM. The V end lost 2 bases, the J end lost 0 bases, and 7 bases lay between the germline ends. The CDR3, as DNA: TGTGCCAGCAGTTTAGGTCCTACGAACACCGGGGAGCTGTTTTTT. It is translated as CASSLGPTNTGELFF. Full variable domain (missing parts from reference TRBV28 and TRBJ2-2): DVKVTQSSRYLVKRTGEKVFLECVQDMDHENMFWYRQDPGLGLRLIYFSYDVKMKEKGDIPEGYSVSREKKERFSLILESASTNQTSMYLCASSLGPTNTGELFFGEGSRLTVL.

There are a few counts of this clonotype. The V gene is TRBV10-1, the J gene TRBJ2-7, with 12 bases matching TRBD2. Germline CDR1 WNHNN, CDR2 SYGVQD (reference sequence). V shed 0 bases, J shed 3 bases, and the junction held 0 bases outside the gene matches. The CDR3 contains 15 residues. Written as DNA, the CDR3 is TGCGCCAGCAGTGAGTCGACTAGCGGGAGCTACGAGCAGTACTTC. It specifies CASSESTSGSYEQYF.

There are a few counts of this clonotype. The chain uses TRBV29-1 and TRBJ2-7; D uncertain. Deletions cut 3 bases from V and 1 base from J, with 7 bases between. The CDR3 runs to 12 residues. Looked up from germline, CDR1 is SQVTM and CDR2 is ANQGSEA. The CDR3 bases are TGCAGCGTTGAGGTCAGATCCTACGAGCAGTACTTC. Its protein product is CSVEVRSYEQYF.

The gene calls are TRBV6-5 and TRBJ1-5; D is uncertain. The CDR3 has 16 amino acids. V lost 4 bases, J lost 4 bases, and 17 bases lay in between. Germline V CDR1 and CDR2: MNHEY, SVGAGI. CDR3 region: CASSSRQSAGNQPQHF. CDR3 in DNA: TGTGCCAGCAGTTCAAGACAATCGGCGGGTAATCAGCCCCAGCATTTT.

This clonotype has just a few counts. In nucleotides, the CDR3 is TGTGCCTGGAGTTACGGAAGCAGCAATCAGCCCCAGCATTTT. This encodes CAWSYGSSNQPQHF. The chain employs TRBV30 and TRBJ1-5; D ambiguous. In germline, CDR1 is GTSNPN, CDR2 SVGIG (reference sequence). Trimming pared 2 bases from V and 1 base from J, leaving 9 bases between. The CDR3 sequence is 14 residues long.

This clonotype was recorded at least ten times. The chain carries TRBV9 and TRBJ1-5; TRBD1 matches 7 bases. CDR1 and CDR2 (germline): SGDLS, YYNGEE. V was pared by 4 bases and J by 2 bases, with 6 bases of the junction left unmatched. CDR3 size: 15 residues. CDR3 DNA sequence: TGTGCCAGCAGCCGGACAGGCGAGGGCAATCAGCCCCAGCATTTT. Residues: CASSRTGEGNQPQHF.

This clonotype showed up many times. The J gene is TRBJ2-2, the V gene TRBV28, with D hard to call. CDR1 is MDHEN, CDR2 SYDVKM, per germline. The CDR3 covers 15 residues. Between the trimmed V and J ends, which lost 2 bases and 5 bases, there was a span of 12 bases. In DNA, the CDR3 is TGTGCCAGCAGTTTACCTAACATTCCTACCGGGGAGCTGTTTTTT. Protein sequence: CASSLPNIPTGELFF.

This clonotype has a single count. The chain uses TRBV20-1 and TRBJ2-2, with D possibly being TRBD2 (6 bases). This CDR3 region has 16 residues. V was shortened by 6 bases and J by 0 bases, with 17 bases between the two germline ends. CDR1 DFQATT and CDR2 SNEGSKA come from the germline V gene (reference sequence). The CDR3 bases are TGCAGTGCCCCTACGCGGGGAAACTCGAACACCGGGGAGCTGTTTTTT. This sequence encodes CSAPTRGNSNTGELFF.

This clonotype was counted many times. The CDR3 DNA sequence: TGTGCCAGCAGTTACGGGGAGACCCAGTACTTC. This gives the protein CASSYGETQYF. This sequence joins TRBV6-5 and TRBJ2-5, with D unresolved. The CDR3 has 11 amino acids. Germline CDR1 is MNHEY and CDR2 is SVGAGI. V was clipped by 2 bases and J by 5 bases, with 3 bases between them.